This record covers a single T cell receptor beta chain. Its antigen is still unknown. There are no base qualities to consult, and no much larger clone falls within one base. This sample is drawn from a study of T cell changes during pregnancy in multiple sclerosis (dated by TCRdb to about 2019). In the study overall: In women with multiple sclerosis, the researchers looked at how the T cell repertoire shifted as pregnancy progressed.

The protocol used for the library was the immunoSEQ multiplex PCR assay. Entries here come from immuneACCESS through TCRdb and include only in-frame sequences with V and J called. Some clones fail to appear in such tables; in the studies checked, an unresolved V gene covers under half of the shortfall, and the cause of the remainder is unknown. Counted in this sample were around 100,000 clones; roughly 92% of them appeared once. Jointly, the top ten make up about 1.5% of the sample. Counted from cysteine to phenylalanine, this CDR3 has 13 amino acids. The kept DNA is CDR3 alone, 39 bases in frame from the first base. V is pruned by 4 bases and J by 3 bases, leaving 3 bases of the junction without a gene match. The germline V gene specifies SGHRS as CDR1 and YFSETQ as CDR2.

The material was peripheral blood, obtained in the third trimester of pregnancy. This sequence was found in a female donor with multiple sclerosis, enrolled in a pregnancy study. The chain uses TRBV5-1 and TRBJ1-1; a stretch of 7 junction bases matches TRBD1. The nucleotide sequence is given as TGCGCCAGCAGCCACACAGGGGACACTGAAGCTTTCTTT. The resulting protein is CASSHTGDTEAFF.